This TCR beta chain was obtained from a study of T-cell memory formation after mild COVID-19. Study-wide results and caveats: Later expanders leaned CD4+, whereas day 15 to 85 contracting clones were balanced CD4/CD8. Proof of SARS-CoV-2 specificity was absent for the second-wave clones that crested on day 37. CD4+ contracting clones were found mainly in CM and EM, and CD8+ ones in EMRA.

The CDR3 length is 15 residues. Germline V lookup: CDR1 SGHTA, CDR2 FQGTGA. Between the trimmed V and J ends, which lost 5 bases and 6 bases, there was a span of 19 bases. MiXCR was run by TCRdb on the 5' RACE reads, yielding one entry per CDR3 protein. The table lists 550,000 to 700,000 distinct CDR3 sequences, around 17% of them singletons, with around 12% in the top ten. About this clonotype itself: The antigen is not known.

The receptor was derived from an adult woman who had mild COVID-19 (a few samples of this study predate the infection). Cell type and time point are not known. Sequenced sample: PBMCs or a T cell subset sorted from them (not recorded which). V is TRBV7-3 and J is TRBJ1-1, with a weak D call TRBD1 (6 bases). CDR3: CASSLTGSSDAEAFF. The CDR3 DNA reads TGTGCCAGCAGCCTCACAGGGAGTAGTGACGCTGAAGCTTTCTTT.